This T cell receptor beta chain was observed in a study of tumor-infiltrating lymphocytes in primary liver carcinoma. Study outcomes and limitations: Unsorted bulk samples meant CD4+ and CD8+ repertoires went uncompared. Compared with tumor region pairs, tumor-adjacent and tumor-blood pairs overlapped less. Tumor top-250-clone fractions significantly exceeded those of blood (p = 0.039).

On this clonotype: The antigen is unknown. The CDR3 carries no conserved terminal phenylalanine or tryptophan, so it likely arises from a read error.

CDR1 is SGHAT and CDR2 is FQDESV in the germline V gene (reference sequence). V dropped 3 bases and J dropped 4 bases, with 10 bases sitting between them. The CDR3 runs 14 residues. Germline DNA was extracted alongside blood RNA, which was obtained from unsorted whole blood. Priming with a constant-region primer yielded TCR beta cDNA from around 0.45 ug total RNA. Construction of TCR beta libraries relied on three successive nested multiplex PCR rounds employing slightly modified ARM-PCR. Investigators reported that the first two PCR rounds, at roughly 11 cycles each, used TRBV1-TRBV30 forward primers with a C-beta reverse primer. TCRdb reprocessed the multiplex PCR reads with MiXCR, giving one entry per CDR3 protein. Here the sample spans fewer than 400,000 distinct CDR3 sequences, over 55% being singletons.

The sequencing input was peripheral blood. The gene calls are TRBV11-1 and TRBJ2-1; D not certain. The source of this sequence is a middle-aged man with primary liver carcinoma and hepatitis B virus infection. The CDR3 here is CASSFTGPYNEQFY. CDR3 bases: TGTGCCAGCAGCTTTACTGGGCCATACAATGAGCAGTTCTAC.